A selection of T cell receptor beta chains follows, all from one sample in a study of T-cell memory formation after mild COVID-19. TCRdb re-analysed the 5' RACE reads in MiXCR, keeping a single row per CDR3 protein. This sample has about 340,000 distinct CDR3 sequences, with 20% to 25% found just once. The specimen was PBMCs or a T cell subset sorted from them (not recorded which). The source of these receptors is a young man who had mild COVID-19 (a few samples of this study predate the infection). Cell type and time point are not known. Both conserved end residues are part of each CDR3. A D gene is named only where the DNA matches it firmly. Clone size appears in some rows only: once, few, many, or a class for an expanded clone.

j_gene: TRBJ2-1; v_gene: TRBV12-3/TRBV12-4; abundance: few; d_gene: TRBD2; CDR3nt: TGTGCCAGCAGTTTGGGACTAGCGAATAACAATGAGCAGTTCTTC; CDR3aa: CASSLGLANNNEQFF
j_gene: TRBJ2-1; v_gene: TRBV2; abundance: .; d_gene: TRBD1; CDR3nt: TGTGCCAGCAGTGACGTCGGACAGGGGAACAATGAGCAGTTCTTC; CDR3aa: CASSDVGQGNNEQFF
j_gene: TRBJ1-2; v_gene: TRBV12-3/TRBV12-4; abundance: .; d_gene: TRBD1; CDR3nt: TGTGCCAGCAGGCCCCGCCCGGGACAGGGCTATGGCTACACCTTC; CDR3aa: CASRPRPGQGYGYTF
j_gene: TRBJ2-2; v_gene: TRBV5-1; abundance: many; d_gene: .; CDR3nt: TGCGCCAGCAGCGGGACACCCAACACCGGGGAGCTGTTTTTT; CDR3aa: CASSGTPNTGELFF
j_gene: TRBJ2-5; v_gene: TRBV5-6; abundance: few; d_gene: TRBD1; CDR3nt: TGTGCCAGCAGCTTCACACCGGGACAGCAAGAGACCCAGTACTTC; CDR3aa: CASSFTPGQQETQYF
j_gene: TRBJ2-5; v_gene: TRBV14; abundance: .; d_gene: TRBD2; CDR3nt: TGTGCCAGCAGGGAACCAACGACACGGACTAGCGGGGGGCGGCGGATGCTAGAGACCCAGTACTTC; CDR3aa: CASREPTTRTSGGRRMLETQYF
j_gene: TRBJ1-5; v_gene: TRBV15; abundance: .; d_gene: TRBD1; CDR3nt: TGTGCCACCAGCAGGGAAACAGGGGGTTTACGTCAGCCCCAGCATTTT; CDR3aa: CATSRETGGLRQPQHF
j_gene: TRBJ1-2; v_gene: TRBV5-1; abundance: .; d_gene: .; CDR3nt: TGCGCCAGCAGCTTGGACCCCCTCTTACTAGCTAACTATGGCTACACCTTC; CDR3aa: CASSLDPLLLANYGYTF
j_gene: TRBJ2-5; v_gene: TRBV30; abundance: once; d_gene: TRBD2; CDR3nt: TGTGCCTGGAGCGGACTAGTGGGAGAGACCCAGTACTTC; CDR3aa: CAWSGLVGETQYF
j_gene: TRBJ2-2; v_gene: TRBV7-9; abundance: .; d_gene: TRBD1; CDR3nt: TGTGCCAGCAGCGCGGACAGGGGTAACGGGGAGCTGTTTTTT; CDR3aa: CASSADRGNGELFF
j_gene: TRBJ2-5; v_gene: TRBV29-1; abundance: once; d_gene: .; CDR3nt: TGCAGCGTTGGCCGGGACACCCAAGAGACCCAGTACTTC; CDR3aa: CSVGRDTQETQYF
j_gene: TRBJ2-7; v_gene: TRBV27; abundance: .; d_gene: .; CDR3nt: TGTGCCAGCACCGGGTCGGGTTACGAGCAGTACTTC; CDR3aa: CASTGSGYEQYF
j_gene: TRBJ2-1; v_gene: TRBV29-1; abundance: .; d_gene: .; CDR3nt: TGCAGCGTTGAGCGGTACAATGAGCAGTTCTTC; CDR3aa: CSVERYNEQFF
j_gene: TRBJ2-7; v_gene: TRBV7-3; abundance: few; d_gene: .; CDR3nt: TGTGCCAGCAGGAGCGGACCCGGGGAGCAGTACTTC; CDR3aa: CASRSGPGEQYF
j_gene: TRBJ2-5; v_gene: TRBV18; abundance: few; d_gene: .; CDR3nt: TGTGCCAGCTCACCCCGCGTTTACCAAGAGACCCAGTACTTC; CDR3aa: CASSPRVYQETQYF
j_gene: TRBJ1-1; v_gene: TRBV7-8; abundance: .; d_gene: .; CDR3nt: TGTGCCAGCAGCTTAGGGAACAGGGTGAACACTGAAGCTTTCTTT; CDR3aa: CASSLGNRVNTEAFF
j_gene: TRBJ2-1; v_gene: TRBV18; abundance: .; d_gene: .; CDR3nt: TGTGCCAGCTCACCAGGGTTCGATGAGCAGTTCTTC; CDR3aa: CASSPGFDEQFF
j_gene: TRBJ1-1; v_gene: TRBV19; abundance: once; d_gene: .; CDR3nt: TGTGCCAGTAGTCGTGGGAGAGAGGCTTTCTTT; CDR3aa: CASSRGREAFF
j_gene: TRBJ2-1; v_gene: TRBV27; abundance: few; d_gene: .; CDR3nt: TGTGCCAGCAGTCTACGCCCGGGCTTAAGAGAGCAGTTCTTC; CDR3aa: CASSLRPGLREQFF
j_gene: TRBJ1-6; v_gene: TRBV4-3; abundance: .; d_gene: TRBD1; CDR3nt: TGCGCCAGCAGCCCACGGACAGGGGTTTATTCACCCCTCCACTTT; CDR3aa: CASSPRTGVYSPLHF
j_gene: TRBJ2-5; v_gene: TRBV20-1; abundance: few; d_gene: .; CDR3nt: TGCAGTGCTAGGAGGGGACTGGACCAAGAGACCCAGTACTTC; CDR3aa: CSARRGLDQETQYF
j_gene: TRBJ2-3; v_gene: TRBV7-9; abundance: many; d_gene: TRBD1; CDR3nt: TGTGCCAGCAGCTTAATGGCCTACAGGGGAACAGATACGCAGTATTTT; CDR3aa: CASSLMAYRGTDTQYF
j_gene: TRBJ2-1; v_gene: TRBV7-2; abundance: many; d_gene: .; CDR3nt: TGTGCCAGCAGGTTCGGTGGAGCCAATGAGCAGTTCTTC; CDR3aa: CASRFGGANEQFF
j_gene: TRBJ1-5; v_gene: TRBV10-3; abundance: few; d_gene: .; CDR3nt: TGTGCCATCAGTGAGGGGCAGGGCTATCAGCCCCAGCATTTT; CDR3aa: CAISEGQGYQPQHF
j_gene: TRBJ2-5; v_gene: TRBV7-2; abundance: few; d_gene: .; CDR3nt: TGTGCCAGCAGCTTAGGGGGGCTCGAAGAGACCCAGTACTTC; CDR3aa: CASSLGGLEETQYF
j_gene: TRBJ1-2; v_gene: TRBV7-9; abundance: .; d_gene: .; CDR3nt: TGTGCCAGCAGCTTAGGGCGGCTTCCAGGATATGGCTACACCTTC; CDR3aa: CASSLGRLPGYGYTF
j_gene: TRBJ2-7; v_gene: TRBV4-3; abundance: few; d_gene: TRBD2; CDR3nt: TGCGCCAGCAGCCAAGACTGGCAGCGGGGCTACGAGCAGTACTTC; CDR3aa: CASSQDWQRGYEQYF
j_gene: TRBJ2-2; v_gene: TRBV10-3; abundance: .; d_gene: .; CDR3nt: TGTGCCATCAGTGCTCGAGGGTCCACCGGGGAGCTGTTTTTT; CDR3aa: CAISARGSTGELFF
j_gene: TRBJ1-2; v_gene: TRBV7-9; abundance: few; d_gene: TRBD1; CDR3nt: TGTGCCAGCAGCTCCGGGGACAGGCACTATGGCTACACCTTC; CDR3aa: CASSSGDRHYGYTF
j_gene: TRBJ2-1; v_gene: TRBV6-5; abundance: few; d_gene: TRBD1; CDR3nt: TGTGCCAGCAGTTACGCTGGAGGACAGGGTATTAATGAGCAGTTCTTC; CDR3aa: CASSYAGGQGINEQFF
j_gene: TRBJ2-3; v_gene: TRBV5-1; abundance: .; d_gene: TRBD2; CDR3nt: TGCGCCAGCAGCTTGGCCCCAGGCGGGGGGACCGCAGATACGCAGTATTTT; CDR3aa: CASSLAPGGGTADTQYF
j_gene: TRBJ2-2; v_gene: TRBV7-3; abundance: few; d_gene: .; CDR3nt: TGTGCCAGCAGCCGGGTCGGGCCGGGGGAGCTGTTTTTT; CDR3aa: CASSRVGPGELFF
j_gene: TRBJ2-7; v_gene: TRBV9; abundance: .; d_gene: .; CDR3nt: TGTGCCAGCAGCGGGGGCGGGACAAGATCCTACGAGCAGTACTTC; CDR3aa: CASSGGGTRSYEQYF
j_gene: TRBJ1-2; v_gene: TRBV27; abundance: .; d_gene: .; CDR3nt: TGTGCCAGCAGTTTGTTTGGTTTGGGAGGCTACACCTTC; CDR3aa: CASSLFGLGGYTF
j_gene: TRBJ1-2; v_gene: TRBV6-1; abundance: .; d_gene: .; CDR3nt: TGTGCCAGCAGTCCCCTTGGGGGATTTGGCTACACCTTC; CDR3aa: CASSPLGGFGYTF
j_gene: TRBJ1-2; v_gene: TRBV28; abundance: few; d_gene: TRBD1; CDR3nt: TGTGCCAGCAGGTTGGGACAGGATGGCTACACCTTC; CDR3aa: CASRLGQDGYTF
j_gene: TRBJ1-4; v_gene: TRBV5-1; abundance: few; d_gene: .; CDR3nt: TGCGCCAGCAGCTTGTCACCAACTAATGAAAAACTGTTTTTT; CDR3aa: CASSLSPTNEKLFF
j_gene: TRBJ2-5; v_gene: TRBV18; abundance: .; d_gene: .; CDR3nt: TGTGCCAGCTTACCAGGGAGGACCGAGGCGACCCAGTACTTC; CDR3aa: CASLPGRTEATQYF
j_gene: TRBJ1-3; v_gene: TRBV4-1; abundance: few; d_gene: .; CDR3nt: TGCGCCAGCAGCCAGGACCCGGGGCGGTCGGGAAACACCATATATTTT; CDR3aa: CASSQDPGRSGNTIYF
j_gene: TRBJ2-5; v_gene: TRBV5-1; abundance: .; d_gene: .; CDR3nt: TGCGCCAGCAGCTCCGCCGGAGATGGGATGGAGACCCAGTACTTC; CDR3aa: CASSSAGDGMETQYF
j_gene: TRBJ1-1; v_gene: TRBV6-4; abundance: .; d_gene: .; CDR3nt: TGTGCCAGCAGTAGGGCAGAGAACACTGAAGCTTTCTTT; CDR3aa: CASSRAENTEAFF
j_gene: TRBJ1-2; v_gene: TRBV7-9; abundance: few; d_gene: .; CDR3nt: TGTGCCAGCAGCCATAACATCGGCCACGGCTACACCTTC; CDR3aa: CASSHNIGHGYTF
j_gene: TRBJ2-5; v_gene: TRBV10-3; abundance: .; d_gene: .; CDR3nt: TGTGCCATCAGTGTGGGGGAGGAGACCCAGTACTTC; CDR3aa: CAISVGEETQYF
j_gene: TRBJ2-5; v_gene: TRBV5-1; abundance: .; d_gene: TRBD1; CDR3nt: TGCGCCAGCTCCAGGGGGCGCCCAGAGACCCAGTACTTC; CDR3aa: CASSRGRPETQYF
j_gene: TRBJ1-5; v_gene: TRBV5-6; abundance: .; d_gene: TRBD1; CDR3nt: TGTGCCAGCAGCTGGACAGGGCATAGCAATCAGCCCCAGCATTTT; CDR3aa: CASSWTGHSNQPQHF
j_gene: TRBJ2-5; v_gene: TRBV5-4; abundance: .; d_gene: TRBD2; CDR3nt: TGTGCCAGCAGCGGGTCCCTAGCGGGGTTCAGAGAGACCCAGTACTTC; CDR3aa: CASSGSLAGFRETQYF
j_gene: TRBJ1-1; v_gene: TRBV5-1; abundance: few; d_gene: .; CDR3nt: TGCGCCAGCAGCTCTGACGGACAGAACACTGAAGCTTTCTTT; CDR3aa: CASSSDGQNTEAFF
j_gene: TRBJ1-6; v_gene: TRBV6-6; abundance: .; d_gene: TRBD1; CDR3nt: TGTGCCAGCAGTTACCCCAGGGACAGGGATAGGGGTTCACCCCTCCACTTT; CDR3aa: CASSYPRDRDRGSPLHF
j_gene: TRBJ2-3; v_gene: TRBV15; abundance: .; d_gene: TRBD2; CDR3nt: TGTGCCACCAGCAGAGCCCGGACTAGCGGCACAGATACGCAGTATTTT; CDR3aa: CATSRARTSGTDTQYF